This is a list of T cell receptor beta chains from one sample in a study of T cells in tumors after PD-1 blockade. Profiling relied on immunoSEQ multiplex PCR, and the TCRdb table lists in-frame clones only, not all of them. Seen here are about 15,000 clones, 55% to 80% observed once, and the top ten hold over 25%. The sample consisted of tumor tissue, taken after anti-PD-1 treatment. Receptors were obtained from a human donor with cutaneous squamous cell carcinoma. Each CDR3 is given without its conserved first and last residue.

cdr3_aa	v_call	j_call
ASSERPAGRVQETQY	TRBV2	TRBJ2-5
ASSQAGMDSPLH	TRBV3-1/TRBV3-2	TRBJ1-6
SVDGTIAYNEQF	TRBV29-1	TRBJ2-1
ASTLAGGRTGELF	TRBV10-2	TRBJ2-2
ASSMRQGYEGAF	TRBV19	TRBJ1-1
ASSVDRLYEQY	TRBV5-1	TRBJ2-7
GSGRTSGNTGELF	TRBV27	TRBJ2-2
ASSSRQGRGDTQY	TRBV7-9	TRBJ2-3
ASSVALGSYGYT	TRBV9	TRBJ1-2
ASSVGWDTGMRETQY	TRBV9	TRBJ2-5
ASSLGQGREAAGELF	TRBV7-2	TRBJ2-2
ASSPQSTRQNNGYT	TRBV18	TRBJ1-2
ASSKGQERYEQY	TRBV7-2	TRBJ2-7
ASSPRGNRGENTEAF	TRBV18	TRBJ1-1
ASSVDWHYGYT	TRBV9	TRBJ1-2
ASSLGQGRNEQF	TRBV13	TRBJ2-1
AIRADTGTRAFYGYT	TRBV10-3	TRBJ1-2
ASSDQTSGQETQY	TRBV10-1	TRBJ2-5
ASSVYGVPSTDTQY	TRBV25-1	TRBJ2-3
ASSSTQLAGGPPAYEQY	TRBV5-1	TRBJ2-7
ASSYSQNYGYT	TRBV6-5	TRBJ1-2
ATSGTGGYEQY	TRBV10-3	TRBJ2-7
AWSLTGTTEAF	TRBV30	TRBJ1-1
ASSPDRGVQGYT	TRBV19	TRBJ1-2
ASSLDGQGNQPQH	TRBV5-1	TRBJ1-5
ASTPRASINSPLH	TRBV28	TRBJ1-6
ASSEAPTANEQF	TRBV6-1	TRBJ2-1
ASRTLGAGEGYT	TRBV28	TRBJ1-2
ASNKGGNSPLH	TRBV12-3/TRBV12-4	TRBJ1-6
ATRSGQTNTGELF	TRBV24-1	TRBJ2-2
ASSPVLFSEAF	TRBV6-5	TRBJ1-1
ASSSLGAGEGYEQY	TRBV27	TRBJ2-7
SASTRTSMDYT	TRBV20-1	TRBJ1-2
ASSSRDGRNQPQH	TRBV27	TRBJ1-5
ASSQRTRTSGGETQY	TRBV3-1/TRBV3-2	TRBJ2-5
ASRTGALNTEAF	TRBV7-2	TRBJ1-1
ASRSGRTYNEQF	TRBV27	TRBJ2-1
ASSQVGKGHDRGYT	TRBV14	TRBJ1-2
ASSPGTSGGSGELF	TRBV4-2	TRBJ2-2
ASSLGHHYEQY	TRBV7-2	TRBJ2-7
ASSVDVRAGGEAF	TRBV9	TRBJ1-1
ASSIMEGTVTQY	TRBV19	TRBJ2-5
ASSPMYRGSQPQH	TRBV7-2	TRBJ1-5
ASSEGRTTNEKLF	TRBV5-6	TRBJ1-4
ASSLAQGAGGYT	TRBV5-6	TRBJ1-2
ASSLSGSALTLH	TRBV5-1	TRBJ1-6